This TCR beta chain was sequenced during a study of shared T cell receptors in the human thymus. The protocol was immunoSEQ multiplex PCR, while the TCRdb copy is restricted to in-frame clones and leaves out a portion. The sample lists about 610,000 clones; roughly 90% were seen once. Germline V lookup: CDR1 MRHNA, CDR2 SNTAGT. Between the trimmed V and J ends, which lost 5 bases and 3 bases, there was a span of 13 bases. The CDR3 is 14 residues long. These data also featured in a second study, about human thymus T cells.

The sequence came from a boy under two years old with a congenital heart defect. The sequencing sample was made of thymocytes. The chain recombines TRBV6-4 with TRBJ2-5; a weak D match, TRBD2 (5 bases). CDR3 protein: CASSPTPSKETQYF. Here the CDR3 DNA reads TGTGCCAGCAGTCCGACTCCTAGCAAAGAGACCCAGTACTTC.